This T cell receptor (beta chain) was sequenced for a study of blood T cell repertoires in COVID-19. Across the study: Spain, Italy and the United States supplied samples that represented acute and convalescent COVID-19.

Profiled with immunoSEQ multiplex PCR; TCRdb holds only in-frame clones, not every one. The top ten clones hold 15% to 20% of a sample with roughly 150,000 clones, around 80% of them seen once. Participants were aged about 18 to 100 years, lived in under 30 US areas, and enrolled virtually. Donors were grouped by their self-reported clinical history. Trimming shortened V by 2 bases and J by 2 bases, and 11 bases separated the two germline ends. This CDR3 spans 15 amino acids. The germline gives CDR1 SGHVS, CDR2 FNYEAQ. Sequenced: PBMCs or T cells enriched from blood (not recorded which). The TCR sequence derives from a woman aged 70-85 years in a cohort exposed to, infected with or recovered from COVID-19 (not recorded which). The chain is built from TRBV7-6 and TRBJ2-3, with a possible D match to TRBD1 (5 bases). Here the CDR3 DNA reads TGTGCCAGCAGCTTACCCGCAGGGTACACAGATACGCAGTATTTT. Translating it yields CASSLPAGYTDTQYF.